This record looks at one TCR beta chain sequence and its context. The antigen is unknown. Between the trimmed V and J ends, which lost 2 bases and 3 bases, there was a span of 7 bases. The CDR3 length is 13 residues. The V gene's germline CDR1 is SEHNR and CDR2 FQNEAQ (reference sequence). The assay was immunoSEQ multiplex PCR, and TCRdb's table has in-frame clones only and misses some. The sample gives 25,000 to 35,000 clones, about 88% of which show up once; 15% is in the top ten. These data are taken from a study of OX40 agonist ivuxolimab in advanced cancers. Study at large: An agonistic anti-OX40 (CD134) antibody, ivuxolimab, was used to treat the patients. Partial responses occurred in Three dose-escalation patients, one with hepatocellular carcinoma and two with cutaneous melanoma. Study conclusions and caveats: Low normalized clonal expansion also occurred in some nonresponding patients. Which antigen the expanded peripheral T cells recognized is unknown.

Material: CD4+ or CD8+ T cells sorted from blood, obtained in a trial of the OX40 agonist ivuxolimab. The sequence derives from an adult with an advanced solid tumor such as melanoma, head and neck, liver or kidney cancer. The chain couples TRBV7-9 to TRBJ2-5; no definite D call. CDR3 residues: CASSLSLKETQYF. The CDR3, as DNA: TGTGCCAGCAGCTTATCCCTGAAAGAGACCCAGTACTTC.